The next 17 T cell receptor beta chains were all read from a single sample in a study of cytomegalovirus exposure and HLA in healthy donors. PCR was performed using 60 Vbeta and 13 Jbeta primers. The repertoire was sequenced with immunoSEQ multiplex PCR; TCRdb's copy has only in-frame clones and lacks some. The data hold fewer than 130,000 clones, with approximately 70% observed a single time. Sequencing was carried out using PBMCs. Receptors were obtained from a middle-aged man in good health and CMV-seropositive.

This sequence joins TRBV6-1 and TRBJ1-4; D unresolved. The CDR3 runs 13 residues. Germline loops: CDR1 MNHNS, CDR2 SASEGT. V was shortened by 6 bases and J by 4 bases, with 9 bases between the two germline ends. CDR3 residues: CASRRALNEKLFF. The DNA of the CDR3 is TGTGCCAGCAGGCGGGCCCTTAATGAAAAACTGTTTTTT.

The chain links TRBV19 to TRBJ1-2; the match to TRBD1 covers 10 bases. Germline-derived CDR1 and CDR2 are LNHDA and SQIVND (reference sequence). This CDR3 has 16 residues. The ends lost 10 bases at V and 5 bases at J; junction bases unmatched: 16. CDR3 amino acids: CATDGWGTGDPYGYTF. Written as DNA, the CDR3 is TGTGCCACCGATGGATGGGGGACAGGGGACCCTTATGGCTACACCTTC.

The CDR3: CASSQEPGQPNEKLFF. The CDR3 nucleotides are TGTGCCAGCAGCCAGGAACCGGGACAGCCAAATGAAAAACTGTTTTTT. The V call is TRBV4-2, the J call TRBJ1-4; 7 nucleotides match TRBD1. J lost 5 bases, V lost 3 bases, and 9 bases had no gene match. There are 16 residues in the CDR3. CDR1 LGHNA and CDR2 YNFKEQ come from the germline V gene.

The chain is built from TRBV6-5 and TRBJ1-2; D possibly corresponds to TRBD1 (6 bases). V was clipped by 8 bases and J by 1 base, with 8 bases between them. Germline CDR1 is MNHEY and CDR2 is SVGAGI. There are 12 residues in the CDR3. Here the CDR3 DNA reads TGTGCCAGCGGGGGCGTTAACTATGGCTACACCTTC. This translates into CASGGVNYGYTF.

This sequence joins TRBV7-2 and TRBJ1-2; 9 bases line up with TRBD1. J gave up 5 bases and V 5 bases, and 6 bases lay outside the gene matches. CDR1 SGHTA and CDR2 FQGNSA come from the germline V gene. This CDR3 comprises 14 residues. CDR3 region: CASSPGQGTYGYTF. In DNA form, the CDR3 reads TGTGCCAGCAGCCCCGGACAGGGGACGTATGGCTACACCTTC.

This chain uses TRBV7-2 with TRBJ2-5; D might be TRBD2 (6 bases). CDR1 and CDR2 (germline): SGHTA, FQGNSA. There are 14 residues in the CDR3. V lost 2 bases to trimming and J lost 2 bases, with 9 bases between them. DNA of the CDR3: TGTGCCAGCAGCTTATCCGGGGGTCAAGAGACCCAGTACTTC. Translated: CASSLSGGQETQYF.

V and J are TRBV4-1 and TRBJ1-2; D is unresolved. With 0 bases removed from V and 3 bases from J, the gap between germline ends came to 5 bases. CDR1 and CDR2 (germline): MGHRA, YSYEKL. The CDR3 extends over 13 amino acids. CDR3 DNA: TGCGCCAGCAGCCAAGATTTAGACTATGGCTACACCTTC. Protein product: CASSQDLDYGYTF.

The chain links TRBV5-1 to TRBJ2-6; a possible D gene is TRBD2 (6 bases). V lost 4 bases and J 0 bases, leaving 11 bases between the germline ends. The CDR3 length is 16 residues. Germline values: CDR1 SGHRS, CDR2 YFSETQ. This chain's CDR3 is CASSNGGPSGANVLTF. The CDR3 DNA reads TGCGCCAGCAGCAACGGGGGACCCTCTGGGGCCAACGTCCTGACTTTC.

This clone was detected only a few times. The chain employs TRBV2 and TRBJ2-2; the D is unclear. Germline V CDR1 and CDR2: SNHLY, FYNNEI. The CDR3 loop spans 14 amino acids. V lost 3 bases and J lost 6, with 11 bases in between. The DNA of the CDR3 is TGTGCCAGCAGTGACCCCTTGAGAGCCGGGGAGCTGTTTTTT. Its translation: CASSDPLRAGELFF. Filled out from reference TRBV2 and TRBJ2-2, the complete variable domain reads EPEVTQTPSHQVTQMGQEVILRCVPISNHLYFYWYRQILGQKVEFLVSFYNNEISEKSEIFDDQFSVERPDGSNFTLKIRSTKLEDSAMYFCASSDPLRAGELFFGEGSRLTVL.

The chain is built from TRBV7-9 and TRBJ1-1, with D uncertain. Germline CDR1 reads SEHNR; CDR2 reads FQNEAQ (reference sequence). CDR3 length: 13 residues. Trimming stripped 5 bases from V and 3 bases from J, with 10 bases between. The DNA for the CDR3 is TGTGCCAGCAGCCCCGCGGGCCACACTGAAGCTTTCTTT. Translated: CASSPAGHTEAFF. The full variable domain, in which reference TRBV7-9 and TRBJ1-1 provide the parts outside the CDR3, is DTGVSQNPRHKITKRGQNVTFRCDPISEHNRLYWYRQTLGQGPEFLTYFQNEAQLEKSRLLSDRFSAERPKGSFSTLEIQRTEQGDSAMYLCASSPAGHTEAFFGQGTRLTVV.

This sequence joins TRBV23-1 and TRBJ1-1; no firm D call. TRBV23-1 is an ORF, with its function uncertain. Deletions cut 0 bases from V and 10 bases from J, with 15 bases between. CDR3 size: 14 residues. CDR3 region: CASSQSYPRSGAFF. In DNA, the CDR3 is TGCGCCAGCAGTCAATCGTATCCCCGTTCGGGAGCTTTCTTT.

This clone has just one count. The chain has TRBV9 and TRBJ2-3; 12 bases align to TRBD2. This CDR3 has 16 amino acids. CDR1 is SGDLS and CDR2 is YYNGEE in the germline V gene. Trimming cost V 4 bases and J 0 bases; bases outside gene matches: 3. The CDR3 nucleotides read TGTGCCAGCAGCCGGACTAGCGGGGACAGCACAGATACGCAGTATTTT. Amino acid sequence: CASSRTSGDSTDTQYF.

The V call is TRBV7-2, the J call TRBJ1-4; no definite D call. The V end lost 5 bases, the J end lost 5 bases, and 9 bases lay between the germline ends. Germline V gene sequence: CDR1 SGHTA, CDR2 FQGNSA. The CDR3 has 13 amino acids. This chain's CDR3 is CASSPDTNEKLFF. Written as DNA, the CDR3 is TGTGCCAGCAGCCCCGACACAAATGAAAAACTGTTTTTT.

This sequence joins TRBV6-5 and TRBJ1-6, with 8 bases matching TRBD1. Germline V gene data show CDR1 as MNHEY and CDR2 as SVGAGI. V lost 5 bases to trimming and J lost 9 bases; unmatched junction nucleotides: 9. The CDR3 runs to 15 residues. The CDR3 protein is CASSPDRGWGSPLHF. In DNA, the CDR3 is TGTGCCAGCAGTCCAGACAGGGGATGGGGTTCACCCCTCCACTTT.

J is TRBJ2-7 and V is TRBV7-9; 9 bases are shared with TRBD1. V lost 5 bases to trimming and J lost 2 bases; unmatched junction nucleotides: 13. Per the germline V gene, CDR1 is SEHNR and CDR2 is FQNEAQ (reference sequence). This CDR3 contains 17 residues. The CDR3 sequence: CASSATVPGQGPYEQYF. CDR3 DNA: TGTGCCAGCAGCGCAACCGTGCCGGGACAGGGTCCCTACGAGCAGTACTTC.

This clone was detected a few times. This chain links TRBV10-3 with TRBJ1-6; D is undetermined. CDR3 size: 13 residues. Germline V gene sequence: CDR1 ENHRY, CDR2 SYGVKD. V dropped 10 bases and J dropped 10 bases, with 17 bases sitting between them. CDR3 bases: TGTGCCACGCTGAGGTCCAGCGACTCACCCCTCCACTTT. As protein: CATLRSSDSPLHF.

The chain is built from TRBV30 and TRBJ2-7; D might be TRBD1 (5 bases). This CDR3 contains 13 residues. The V end was cut by 1 base, the J end by 2 bases, with 9 bases between. Germline-derived CDR1 and CDR2 are GTSNPN and SVGIG (reference sequence). The CDR3 spells CAWSGPRAYEQYF. In DNA, the CDR3 is TGTGCCTGGAGTGGGCCCAGGGCCTACGAGCAGTACTTC.